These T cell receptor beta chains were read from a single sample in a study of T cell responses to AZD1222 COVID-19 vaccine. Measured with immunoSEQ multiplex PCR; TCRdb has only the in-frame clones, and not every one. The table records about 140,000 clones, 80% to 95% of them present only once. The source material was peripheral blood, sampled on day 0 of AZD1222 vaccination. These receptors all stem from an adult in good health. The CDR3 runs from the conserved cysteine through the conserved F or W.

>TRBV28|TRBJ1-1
CASRSGGLDTEAFF
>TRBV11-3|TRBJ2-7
CASSLDADRYEQYF
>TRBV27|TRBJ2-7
CASSPGQALNEQYF
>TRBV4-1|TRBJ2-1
CASSQGPGTSAYNEQFF
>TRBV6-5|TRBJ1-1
CASSLPGGRGAFF
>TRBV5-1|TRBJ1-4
CASSIRQVEGVNEKLFF
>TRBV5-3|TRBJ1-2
CARSYRLSGGYTF
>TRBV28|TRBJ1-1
CASSTGQMNTEAFF
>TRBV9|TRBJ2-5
CASSVGGRGGETQYF
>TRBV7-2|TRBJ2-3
CATSLAGADTQYF
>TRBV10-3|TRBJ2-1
CAISETSGGYNEQFF
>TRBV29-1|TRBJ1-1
CSVVLYRNTEAFF
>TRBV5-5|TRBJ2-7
CASSLDVGQGAYEQYF
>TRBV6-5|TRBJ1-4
CASSDRRASEKLFF
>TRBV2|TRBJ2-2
CASSEVVLTGELFF
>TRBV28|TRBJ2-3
CASSLGTSGVTDTQYF
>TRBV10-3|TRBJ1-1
CAISRGQLNTEAFF
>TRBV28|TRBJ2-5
CASRTRGLETQYF
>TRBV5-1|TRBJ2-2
CASSLDLGELFF
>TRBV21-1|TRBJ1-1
CARSVSGTGSRNTEAFF
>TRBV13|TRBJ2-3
CASSRRDRSTDTQYF
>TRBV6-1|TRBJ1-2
CASSESGRDNYGYTF
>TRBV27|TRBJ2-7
CASSLGQSYEQYF
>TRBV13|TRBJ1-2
CASSFTGLSDYGYTF
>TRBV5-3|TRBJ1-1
CARSFDTHGGNTEAFF
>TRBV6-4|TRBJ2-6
CASSGSGANVLTF
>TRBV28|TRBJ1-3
CASSQGTGNTIYF
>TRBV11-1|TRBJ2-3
CASSRDRVTDTQYF
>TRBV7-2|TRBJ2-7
CASSLPPGLAGSYEQYF
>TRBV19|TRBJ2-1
CASSGRTGAYNEQFF
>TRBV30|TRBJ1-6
CAWSTGVLYNSPLHF
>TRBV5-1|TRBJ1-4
CASSLDGSTNEKLFF
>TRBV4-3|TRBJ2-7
CASSQTLAGAYEQYF
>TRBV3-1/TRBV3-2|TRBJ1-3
CASVQGSGNTIYF
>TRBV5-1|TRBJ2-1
CASSSPGRGYNEQFF
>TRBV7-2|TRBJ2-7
CASSFDLLSGTGYEQYF
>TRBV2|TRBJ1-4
CASSRTGGISKEKLFF
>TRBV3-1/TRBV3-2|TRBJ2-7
CASSSTGTFYEQYF
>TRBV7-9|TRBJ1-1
CASSVGTEGTEAFF
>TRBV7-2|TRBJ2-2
CASSLAGTGVSGELFF
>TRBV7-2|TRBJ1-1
CASSEFGTEAFF
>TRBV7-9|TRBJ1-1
CASSRGRTEAFF
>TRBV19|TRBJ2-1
CASSIDQGGVNNEQFF
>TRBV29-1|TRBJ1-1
CSVVVTGNTEAFF
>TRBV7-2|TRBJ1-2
CARTPDGEGYTF
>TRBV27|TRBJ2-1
CASKGQGVHEQFF
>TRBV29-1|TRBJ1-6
CSMRTGRNSPLHF
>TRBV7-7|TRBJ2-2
CASSPGTKRGELFF
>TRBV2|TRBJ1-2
CASSDRTRGSPLSF
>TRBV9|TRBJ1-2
CASSVAPSDHGYTF
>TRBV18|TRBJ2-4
CASSPVGDIQYF
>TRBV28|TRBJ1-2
CASSSVGRDGYTF
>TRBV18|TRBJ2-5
CASSPSALPETQYF
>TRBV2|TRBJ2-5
CASSTFLGAQETQYF